Included here is one T cell receptor beta chain sequence, with context. Unmatched junction bases numbered 1, after V lost 1 base and J lost 1 base. The CDR3 extends over 14 amino acids. CDR1 is SGHRS and CDR2 is YFSETQ in the germline V gene. The sample originates from a study of blood T cell repertoires in COVID-19. Measured with immunoSEQ multiplex PCR; TCRdb has only the in-frame clones, and not every one. The repertoire includes more than 60,000 clones, 75% to 90% of them detected once, and approximately 5.8% sits in the top ten. Sequencing was performed on peripheral blood. This clonotype originated in a man older than 75 with COVID-19, enrolled during active disease. J is TRBJ1-1 and V is TRBV5-1; TRBD1 matches at 7 bases. CDR3: CASSLTGANTEAFF. In DNA, the CDR3 is TGCGCCAGCAGCTTGACAGGGGCGAACACTGAAGCTTTCTTT.